Listed here is a single T cell receptor (beta chain). Its antigen is as yet unknown. The sample is drawn from a study of OX40 agonist ivuxolimab in advanced cancers. The length of the CDR3 is 15 residues. The V gene's germline CDR1 is SGHTA and CDR2 FQGNSA. Between the trimmed V and J ends, which lost 5 bases and 0 bases, there was a span of 13 bases. The repertoire was sequenced with immunoSEQ multiplex PCR; TCRdb's copy has only in-frame clones and lacks some. This table has 75,000 or so clones, 84% appearing once. Study observations and caveats: More expanded clones were found, on average, in CD8+ than in CD4+ T cells. By week 6 at 0.1 to 3.0 mg/kg, blood CD4+ and CD8+ T cells had expanded clonally.

Sample: CD4+ or CD8+ T cells sorted from blood, taken in a trial of the OX40 agonist ivuxolimab. The receptor comes from an adult with an advanced solid tumor such as melanoma, head and neck, liver or kidney cancer. V usage is TRBV7-2 and J usage is TRBJ1-2; D remains ambiguous. CDR3 region: CASSPEAVSNYGYTF. The CDR3 DNA is TGTGCCAGCAGCCCCGAGGCCGTTTCTAACTATGGCTACACCTTC.